This is a list of T cell receptor beta chains from one sample in a study of cytomegalovirus exposure and HLA in healthy donors. Method: immunoSEQ multiplex PCR; TCRdb's copy keeps in-frame clones and lacks some. The sample consists of 90,000 to 150,000 clones, around 86% of them appearing once. Material for sequencing was PBMCs. The source is a woman aged 40 to 49 in good health and CMV-seronegative. Both conserved end residues are part of each CDR3. Fields, in order: V gene, D gene, J gene, clone size, CDR3 DNA, CDR3 protein. D genes are given only for firm matches. The size entry is marked missing in some rows and otherwise reads once, few, many or a size class.

TRBV5-4,-,TRBJ2-7,-,TGTGCCAGCAGCCATGACGGAGGGAGCTCCTACGAGCAGTACTTC,CASSHDGGSSYEQYF
TRBV30,-,TRBJ1-1,-,TGTGTCTGGAGTCCACGGAGAAACACTGAAGCTTTCTTT,CVWSPRRNTEAFF
TRBV7-3,-,TRBJ1-4,-,TGTGCCAGCAGCCCCGGGACAAATAATGAAAAACTGTTTTTT,CASSPGTNNEKLFF
TRBV5-4,TRBD1,TRBJ2-3,-,TGTGCCAGCAGCCCGCCCGGGACAGGGGGCGATACGCAGTATTTT,CASSPPGTGGDTQYF
TRBV19,TRBD1,TRBJ2-1,-,TGTGCCAGTAGAGGACAGGCCTTGAGCTCCTACAATGAGCAGTTCTTC,CASRGQALSSYNEQFF
TRBV7-2,-,TRBJ2-5,-,TGTGCCAGCAGCTTAACACAAGAGACCCAGTACTTC,CASSLTQETQYF
TRBV27,-,TRBJ2-5,-,TGTGCCAGCAGTTTGCGGTCCCAAGAGACCCAGTACTTC,CASSLRSQETQYF
TRBV4-1,TRBD1,TRBJ2-1,-,TGCGCCAGCAGCCAACAGACAGGGGCGTACAATGAGCAGTTCTTC,CASSQQTGAYNEQFF
TRBV7-9,TRBD1,TRBJ2-7,-,TGTTCCAGCAGCTTAGCTGGGACAGGGGGCAACGAGCAGTACTTC,CSSSLAGTGGNEQYF
TRBV28,-,TRBJ2-3,-,TGTGCCAGCAGTCAGTACAGCACAGATACGCAGTATTTT,CASSQYSTDTQYF
TRBV5-4,TRBD2,TRBJ2-7,few,TGTGCCAGCAGATCGACTAGCGGGGGCTCCTACGAGCAGTACTTC,CASRSTSGGSYEQYF
TRBV19,-,TRBJ1-1,few,TGTGCCAGTAGTATTTGGGGGGCTGAAGCTTTCTTT,CASSIWGAEAFF
TRBV18,-,TRBJ1-6,-,TGTGCCAGCTCATCCGACACCTCAGCAAATTCACCCCTCCACTTT,CASSSDTSANSPLHF
TRBV4-1,TRBD1,TRBJ2-6,-,TGCGCCAGCAGTCGCGAGGGACAGGGCTCTGGGGCCAACGTCCTGACTTTC,CASSREGQGSGANVLTF
TRBV4-2,TRBD2,TRBJ2-2,-,TGTGCCAGCAGCCAAGAGGGTTCTAGCGGGAGGCCTACCGGGGAGCTGTTTTTT,CASSQEGSSGRPTGELFF
TRBV11-2,-,TRBJ1-3,-,TGTGCCAGCAGCTTAGATGGATTTGAGGAGTCGAGAAACACCATATATTTT,CASSLDGFEESRNTIYF
TRBV19,-,TRBJ1-6,-,TGTGCCAGTAGTATCACGAGACTCCTCAATTCACCCCTCCACTTT,CASSITRLLNSPLHF
TRBV9,TRBD2,TRBJ2-1,-,TGTGCCAGCAGCAACCCGGGACTAGCGGGAGGCCACGGGGATGAGCAGTTCTTC,CASSNPGLAGGHGDEQFF
TRBV19,-,TRBJ1-2,-,TGTGCCAGTAGTAGAGGCAGCTCTCGGGTGGGGCGTAACTATGGCTACACCTTC,CASSRGSSRVGRNYGYTF
TRBV19,-,TRBJ1-1,-,TGTGCCAGTAGTATACTGGGGCACACTGAAGCTTTCTTT,CASSILGHTEAFF
TRBV4-2,TRBD2,TRBJ2-3,once,TGTGCCAGCAGCCCCCCGGGTGAGGGACTAGCGGGAGTGGGGGTCACAGATACGCAGTATTTT,CASSPPGEGLAGVGVTDTQYF
TRBV25-1,-,TRBJ2-3,-,TGTGCCGGCAGGAGAGGGGGAGGGACAGATACGCAGTATTTT,CAGRRGGGTDTQYF
TRBV6-1,TRBD1,TRBJ2-1,few,TGTGCCAGCAGTGAAGCTCTCGACAGGGTTTTTGGTGAGCAGTTCTTC,CASSEALDRVFGEQFF
TRBV28,-,TRBJ2-2,-,TGTGCCAGCAGTTTGTCGCATCCTACGAACACCGGGGAGCTGTTTTTT,CASSLSHPTNTGELFF
TRBV9,TRBD2,TRBJ2-6,-,TGTGCCAGCTCCACGAAGATAGCGGGAGCTGGGGCCAACGTCCTGACTTTC,CASSTKIAGAGANVLTF
TRBV6-1,-,TRBJ1-5,once,TGTGCCAGCAGTGGCGAACAGACACAGCCCCAGCATTTT,CASSGEQTQPQHF
TRBV6-7,TRBD2,TRBJ2-2,-,TGTGCCAGCACCTGCCTAGCGGGAAACACCGGGGAGCTGTTTTTT,CASTCLAGNTGELFF
TRBV28,-,TRBJ1-2,-,TGTGCCAGCAGTACGGTTGGACAGTCCTATGGCTACACCTTC,CASSTVGQSYGYTF
TRBV4-2,TRBD1,TRBJ2-7,-,TGTGCCAGCAGCCAAGACGAGGGACAGGCCTACGAGCAGTACTTC,CASSQDEGQAYEQYF
TRBV4-1,TRBD2,TRBJ2-5,-,TGCGCCAGCAGCCAAACTACCGGGACTAGCGCAAAAGAGACCCAGTACTTC,CASSQTTGTSAKETQYF
TRBV11-2,TRBD1,TRBJ1-3,-,TGTGCCAGCAGCCCTTCGACAGGGACTGGAAACACCATATATTTT,CASSPSTGTGNTIYF
TRBV10-1,TRBD2,TRBJ2-3,-,TGCGCCAGCAGTGAGTTGGGGACTAGCGGGGGGGCCTGGGTAGATACGCAGTATTTT,CASSELGTSGGAWVDTQYF
TRBV27,-,TRBJ2-3,-,TGTGCCAGCAGTTCCCCCCCGGGGGTGGGGTCGGTAGATACGCAGTATTTT,CASSSPPGVGSVDTQYF
TRBV30,-,TRBJ2-5,-,TGTGCCTGGAGTGTATCGCGGGGGCTCGGAGAGACCCAGTACTTC,CAWSVSRGLGETQYF
TRBV19,TRBD2,TRBJ2-1,-,TGTGCCAGTAGTATAGGTAGCGGGAGAGGGTCCTACAATGAGCAGTTCTTC,CASSIGSGRGSYNEQFF
TRBV30,-,TRBJ2-6,-,TGTGCCTGGAGTGTAGGGGGCTCTGGGGCCAACGTCCTGACTTTC,CAWSVGGSGANVLTF
TRBV10-1,TRBD2,TRBJ2-1,once,TGCGCCAGCAGTGATAGCGGGAGTGGTAATGAGCAGTTCTTC,CASSDSGSGNEQFF
TRBV6-1,TRBD1,TRBJ1-2,few,TGTGCCAGCAGTGTGGGACAGGGGATCTATGGCTACACCTTC,CASSVGQGIYGYTF
TRBV9,TRBD2,TRBJ2-5,-,TGTGCCAGCAGCCCGGGACTAGCGGGAGCCCCCGTTGAGACCCAGTACTTC,CASSPGLAGAPVETQYF
TRBV4-1,-,TRBJ2-7,-,TGCGCCAGCAGCCAGGCTAGCGAGCAGTACTTC,CASSQASEQYF